This T cell receptor (beta chain) emerged from a study of blood T cells in healthy people across ages (dated by TCRdb to the mid-2010s). Background on the whole study: In model experiments, roughly one uniquely barcoded TCR beta cDNA molecule per two T cells was captured by template switching. Using deep sequencing normalized with unique cDNA molecular identifiers, the study measured how TCR beta repertoire diversity changes with age. The donors were divided into four age groups: young (average around 17 years), middle-aged (approximately 39), aged (approximately 64) and long-lived (more than 75). To avoid experimental bias, donors of different ages were spread randomly across the sequencing lanes. Using the same blood draw, the study looked at two additional independent replicas of 1 million unique cDNA reads for two donors, one aged 18 to 30 and the other aged 80 or older. Findings and caveats that apply to the study as a whole: Estimates of total diversity based on one million sequenced T cells were considered lower bounds and underestimates. Conclusive comparison of naive and antigen-experienced compartments was prevented by the profiling of bulk unsorted PBMCs. The CMV infection status of donors was not known, potentially confounding age-related changes in expanded clonotypes. The percentage of naive T cells measured by flow cytometry correlated strongly with observed TCR beta diversity. Compared with the aged group, more naive CD4+ T cells, fewer expanded clones and increased TCR diversity were shown by the long-lived group, suggesting age selection. Observed TCR beta diversity per million T cells fell roughly linearly with age, and a significant reduction was already apparent by age approximately 41.

The germline ends are 11 bases apart after V is trimmed by 5 bases and J by 0 bases. From its cysteine to its phenylalanine, the CDR3 spans 14 amino acids. This entry keeps only the CDR3 DNA: 42 bases, framed from base 1. Via the germline V gene, CDR1 is SGHRS and CDR2 YFSETQ. The method was 5' RACE. The sequencer was an Illumina HiSeq 2500. A second roughly 6 to 11 cycle PCR used a sample-barcoded 5' primer and a J-beta primer mix. Each TCR beta cDNA molecule received a unique molecular identifier from a template-switch 5' adaptor carrying 12 random nucleotides. Each sample yielded at least 2.5 million CDR3-containing paired-end reads. The Mint cDNA synthesis kit, primed by a TRBC-specific oligonucleotide, was used to synthesize first-strand cDNA from all RNA. Following uracil-DNA glycosylase treatment, all cDNA underwent a first 18-cycle PCR with the universal primers M1SS and BC2_uni_R. On the study's bioinformatics: For normalization, 1 million high-quality reads, each with a distinct molecular identifier, were randomly selected from each sample. Instead of being binned into consensus sequences, reads that shared molecular identifiers were thrown out. MiTCR, set to a Q25 quality threshold and the strictest error-elimination algorithm, was used for CDR3 identification, clonotype clustering and error correction. Lower-bound total TCR beta diversity was estimated with a nonparametric unseen species model using Euler transformation. TCRdb reanalyzed the raw reads on its own, using fastp at Q25 for trimming and MiXCR for clone calling, and kept in-frame beta chains. Records with the same CDR3 protein are collapsed into one entry carrying the most frequent genes and DNA. The V and J calls and clone size come from TCRdb's table, not from the authors' own analysis. This sample comprises some 1.6 million distinct CDR3 sequences, roughly a third of them detected only once. In total, the top ten clones hold approximately 10% of the sample.

Donors were around 37 systemically healthy Caucasian individuals from Russia aged roughly 6 to 95 years. Around 9.7 milliliters of peripheral blood were collected from each donor into EDTA-treated Vacutainer tubes. Ficoll-Paque density-gradient centrifugation was used to isolate PBMCs, with at least 7 million per sample. Trizol reagent was used to extract total RNA from the PBMCs, yielding at least 6 micrograms per sample. For every donor, flow cytometry on a PBMC aliquot measured the percentage of naive CD45RAhigh/CD27high T cells. On this clonotype: Its antigen is unknown. There are no base qualities to consult, and no much larger clone falls within one base.

Sequencing was done on a sample of blood. The rearrangement joined TRBV5-1 to TRBJ2-5, with the D gene call left open. This clonotype was sampled from a woman aged 25 to 39 in good health. The base sequence is TGCGCCAGCAGTGGCGGCGACAACCAAGAGACCCAGTACTTC. The encoded protein is CASSGGDNQETQYF.